These 22 T cell receptor beta chains came from one sample sequenced in a study of blood T cell repertoires in COVID-19. This table comes from immunoSEQ multiplex PCR, and its TCRdb copy is limited to in-frame clones, with some not included. The sample carries over 90,000 clones, roughly 70% recorded once. The sample comprised peripheral blood. The source of these receptors is a man in his 70s with COVID-19, enrolled during active disease.

The V gene is TRBV5-1, the J gene TRBJ1-6; possibly TRBD1 for D (5 bases). This CDR3 spans 17 amino acids. Germline lookup yields CDR1 SGHRS and CDR2 YFSETQ. Trimming stripped 0 bases from V and 4 bases from J, with 14 bases between. CDR3 bases: TGCGCCAGCAGCTTGGACAACCCGACAGAATATAATTCACCCCTCCACTTT. This codes for CASSLDNPTEYNSPLHF.

This chain links TRBV28 with TRBJ2-5; TRBD1 matches at 9 bases. This CDR3 comprises 15 residues. From germline, CDR1 is MDHEN and CDR2 SYDVKM. With 6 bases clipped from V and 4 bases from J, the junction kept 9 bases outside the gene matches. CDR3 sequence: CASSLGQGWVETQYF. In nucleotides, the CDR3 is TGTGCCAGCAGCCTAGGACAGGGGTGGGTAGAGACCCAGTACTTC.

This chain uses TRBV4-3 with TRBJ1-2; 11 nucleotides agree with TRBD1. Germline-derived CDR1 and CDR2 are LGHNA and YSLEER. Germline trimming cut 3 bases from V and 7 bases from J; bases unmatched to any gene: 10. The CDR3 is made up of 16 amino acids. The CDR3 nucleotides are TGCGCCAGCAGCCAGGAAAGGACAGGGGGCCTTGGTGGCTACACCTTC. Protein product: CASSQERTGGLGGYTF.

This clone came up many times. This chain joins TRBV6-2 or TRBV6-3 and TRBJ2-2; D is unclear. This CDR3 spans 13 amino acids. Germline V gene lookup returns CDR1 MNHEY and CDR2 SVGEGT. V lost 8 bases to trimming and J lost 8 bases, with 15 bases between them. The CDR3 coding sequence is TGTGCCAGCGGCCCCGAGCCCAGGGGGGAGCTGTTTTTT. Translating gives CASGPEPRGELFF.

The rearrangement uses TRBV2 and TRBJ2-1; D ambiguous. V shed 4 bases and J shed 10 bases, with 8 bases lying between them. The CDR3 length is 11 residues. Germline V CDR1 and CDR2: SNHLY, FYNNEI. The CDR3 region is CASSGAREQFF. CDR3 in DNA: TGTGCCAGCAGTGGAGCACGGGAGCAGTTCTTC.

The chain combines TRBV4-1 with TRBJ2-7, with TRBD2 matching 11 bases. CDR3 length equals 15 residues. In germline, CDR1 is MGHRA, CDR2 YSYEKL. The V segment lost 7 bases and the J segment 4 bases; nucleotides outside the gene matches: 9. The CDR3 DNA reads as TGCGCCAGCACCTCAAAGACTAGCGGGGCTTACGAGCAGTACTTC. It codes for CASTSKTSGAYEQYF.

This chain uses TRBV28 with TRBJ2-5; 7 bases are a match to TRBD2. V gave up 5 bases and J gave up 5 bases; unmatched junction bases: 5. This CDR3 contains 13 residues. Germline V gene lookup returns CDR1 MDHEN and CDR2 SYDVKM. CDR3 amino acids: CASSPGRIETQYF. In DNA, the CDR3 is TGTGCCAGCAGTCCCGGGAGGATCGAGACCCAGTACTTC.

Ten or more counts support this clone. The gene calls are TRBV6-1 and TRBJ2-7, with D possibly matching TRBD1 (6 bases). The CDR3 loop spans 14 amino acids. CDR1 is MNHNS, CDR2 SASEGT, per germline. V was clipped by 2 bases and J by 1 base, with 9 bases between them. The CDR3 DNA reads TGTGCCAGCAGTGAAACAGACAGGTCCTACGAGCAGTACTTC. Protein: CASSETDRSYEQYF.

In this sample, this clone turned up a few times. The V gene is TRBV28, the J gene TRBJ1-1; D is undetermined. V shed 3 bases and J shed 3 bases, with 5 bases lying between them. The CDR3 consists of 12 residues. Per the germline V gene, CDR1 is MDHEN and CDR2 is SYDVKM. The CDR3 nucleotides read TGTGCCAGCAGTTTTTCTTACACTGAAGCTTTCTTT. Its protein is CASSFSYTEAFF.

This chain uses TRBV7-2 with TRBJ1-5; D gene unclear. Germline-derived CDR1 and CDR2 are SGHTA and FQGNSA. The CDR3 is 15 amino acids. V was cut by 3 bases and J by 0 bases, with 9 bases left in between. In DNA form, the CDR3 reads TGTGCCAGCAGCTTCCTCGTCGGTAGCAATCAGCCCCAGCATTTT. Amino acid sequence: CASSFLVGSNQPQHF.

The DNA of the CDR3 is TGTGCCAGCAGCCGACCGGAGGACAGGAGGGCGAATGAAGCTTTCTTT. Translation: CASSRPEDRRANEAFF. The chain has TRBV16 and TRBJ1-1, with TRBD1 identical over 7 bases. This CDR3 contains 16 residues. V lost 4 bases, J lost 7 bases, and 15 bases stayed unmatched. Germline V CDR1 and CDR2: KGHSY, FQNENV.

The chain carries TRBV19 and TRBJ2-5; TRBD1 aligns across 9 bases. Germline V gene data show CDR1 as LNHDA and CDR2 as SQIVND (reference sequence). V shed 1 base and J 5 bases; nucleotides not matched to a gene: 5. The length of the CDR3 is 15 residues. CDR3 in DNA: TGTGCCAGTAGTATAGGAGGGACAGGGACGGAGACCCAGTACTTC. Translated: CASSIGGTGTETQYF.

The chain employs TRBV19 and TRBJ2-2; the match to TRBD2 covers 8 bases. Germline loops: CDR1 LNHDA, CDR2 SQIVND (reference sequence). The CDR3 extends over 15 amino acids. V shed 6 bases, J shed 1 base, and the junction held 4 bases outside the gene matches. The CDR3 sequence is CASSHTSGNTGELFF. In DNA, the CDR3 is TGTGCCAGTAGCCACACTAGCGGGAACACCGGGGAGCTGTTTTTT.

The chain links TRBV18 to TRBJ1-4; tentative D call: TRBD1 (6 bases). Germline assignment: CDR1 KGHSH and CDR2 LQKENI. CDR3 length: 15 amino acids. V shed 4 bases and J shed 0 bases, with 9 bases lying between them. CDR3 residues: CASSRGHPTNEKLFF. DNA of the CDR3: TGTGCCAGCTCACGGGGACACCCAACTAATGAAAAACTGTTTTTT.

This chain links TRBV3-1 (or the pseudogene TRBV3-2) with TRBJ1-4, with D unclear. Germline V lookup: CDR1 LGHDT, CDR2 YNNKEL (reference sequence). CDR3 length equals 15 residues. V dropped 1 base and J dropped 3 bases, with 9 bases sitting between them. CDR3 in DNA: TGTGCCAGCAGCCAAGGGGAGTTAGCTAATGAAAAACTGTTTTTT. Translating it yields CASSQGELANEKLFF.

The V and J genes are TRBV27 and TRBJ1-1; maybe TRBD1 (6 bases). Germline CDR1 MNHEY, CDR2 SMNVEV (reference sequence). V was clipped by 7 bases and J by 3 bases, with 18 bases between them. This CDR3 is built from 15 residues. CDR3 sequence reads: CASTRGGAPYTEAFF. CDR3 coding DNA: TGTGCCAGCACTAGGGGGGGGGCTCCTTACACTGAAGCTTTCTTT.

The chain joins TRBV5-4 to TRBJ2-1; TRBD2 matches at 7 bases. This CDR3 has 17 residues. The germline V gene encodes CDR1 SGHNT and CDR2 YYREEE (reference sequence). Germline trimming cut 1 base from V and 3 bases from J; bases unmatched to any gene: 10. The CDR3 DNA is TGTGCCAGCAGCTTGACACCTAGCGGAGGTCGCTACAATGAGCAGTTCTTC. It codes for CASSLTPSGGRYNEQFF.

In DNA form, the CDR3 reads TGCGCCAGCAGTGAGTCAAGGGCGGGGGGGAACAATGAGCAGTTCTTC. The encoded protein is CASSESRAGGNNEQFF. The J gene is TRBJ2-1, the V gene TRBV10-1, with 9 bases fitting TRBD2. Germline trimming cut 0 bases from V and 5 bases from J; bases unmatched to any gene: 5. The CDR3 runs 16 residues. From germline, CDR1 is WNHNN and CDR2 SYGVQD (reference sequence).

The table lists this clone with a count of one. The J gene is TRBJ2-5, the V gene TRBV29-1; no clear D. The CDR3 contains 11 residues. CDR1 is SQVTM, CDR2 ANQGSEA, per germline. Trimming removed 5 bases at V and 3 bases at J, with 7 bases between. The CDR3 protein is CSVWQEETQYF. The CDR3 DNA reads TGCAGCGTTTGGCAGGAAGAGACCCAGTACTTC.

The V and J genes are TRBV7-9 and TRBJ2-1; 7 bases align to TRBD2. V was clipped by 1 base and J by 0 bases; unmatched bases: 0. The CDR3 is 15 residues long. Germline V gene data show CDR1 as SEHNR and CDR2 as FQNEAQ (reference sequence). The CDR3 DNA follows: TGTGCCAGCAGCTTAGGGACTAGCTCCTACAATGAGCAGTTCTTC. Protein product: CASSLGTSSYNEQFF.

The chain combines TRBV18 with TRBJ2-7, with 9 bases matching TRBD1. From germline, CDR1 is KGHSH and CDR2 LQKENI. CDR3 length: 14 amino acids. Trimming at V came to 3 bases and at J to 3 bases, leaving 3 bases not matched to a gene. The CDR3: CASSPGQGYYEQYF. The CDR3 DNA is TGTGCCAGCTCACCGGGACAGGGCTACTACGAGCAGTACTTC. Supplemented by reference TRBV18 and TRBJ2-7, the full variable domain reads NAGVMQNPRHLVRRRGQEARLRCSPMKGHSHVYWYRQLPEEGLKFMVYLQKENIIDESGMPKERFSAEFPKEGPSILRIQQVVRGDSAAYFCASSPGQGYYEQYFGPGTRLTVT.

The V call is TRBV5-1, the J call TRBJ1-4; 8 bases are shared with TRBD1. Germline loops: CDR1 SGHRS, CDR2 YFSETQ. This CDR3 is built from 14 residues. V shed 3 bases and J 8 bases; nucleotides not matched to a gene: 6. The CDR3 nucleotides are TGCGCCAGCAGCTCGACAGGGGTAGGGGAAAAACTGTTTTTT. As protein: CASSSTGVGEKLFF.